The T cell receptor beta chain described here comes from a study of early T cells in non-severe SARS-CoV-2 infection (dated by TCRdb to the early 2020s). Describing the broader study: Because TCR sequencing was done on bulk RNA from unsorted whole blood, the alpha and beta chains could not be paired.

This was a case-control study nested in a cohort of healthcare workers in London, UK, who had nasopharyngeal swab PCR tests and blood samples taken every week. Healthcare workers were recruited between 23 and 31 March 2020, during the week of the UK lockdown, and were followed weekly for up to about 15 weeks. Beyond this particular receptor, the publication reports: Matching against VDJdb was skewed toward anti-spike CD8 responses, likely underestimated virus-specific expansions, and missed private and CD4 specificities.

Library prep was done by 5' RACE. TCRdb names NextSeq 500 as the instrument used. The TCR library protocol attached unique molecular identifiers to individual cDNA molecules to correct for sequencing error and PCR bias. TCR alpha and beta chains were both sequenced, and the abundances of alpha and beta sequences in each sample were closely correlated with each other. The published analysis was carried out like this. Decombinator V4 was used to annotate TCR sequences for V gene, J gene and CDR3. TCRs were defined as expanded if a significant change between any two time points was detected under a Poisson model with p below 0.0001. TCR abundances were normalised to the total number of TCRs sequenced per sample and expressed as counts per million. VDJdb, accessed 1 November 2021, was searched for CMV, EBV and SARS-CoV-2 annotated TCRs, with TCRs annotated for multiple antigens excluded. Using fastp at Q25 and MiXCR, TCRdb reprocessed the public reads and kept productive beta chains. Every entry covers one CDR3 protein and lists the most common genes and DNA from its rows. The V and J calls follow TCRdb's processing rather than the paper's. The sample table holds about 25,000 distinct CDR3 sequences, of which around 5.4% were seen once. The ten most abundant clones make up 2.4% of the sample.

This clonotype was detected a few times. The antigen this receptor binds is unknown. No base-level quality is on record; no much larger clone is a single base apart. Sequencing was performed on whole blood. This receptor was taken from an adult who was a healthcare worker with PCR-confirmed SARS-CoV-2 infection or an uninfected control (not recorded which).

The CDR3 reads as follows: CASSPGDRSTGELFF. The DNA sequence is TGTGCCAGCAGCCCAGGGGACAGATCCACCGGGGAGCTGTTTTTT. Rearrangement joined TRBV7-9 to TRBJ2-2; TRBD1 matches 7 bases in the middle. From a lookup of the germline V gene (reference sequence), CDR1 and CDR2 are SEHNR and FQNEAQ. Measured from the cysteine to the phenylalanine, the CDR3 is 15 residues long. Only the CDR3 portion is preserved as DNA: 45 bases, with reading frame beginning at the first base. V lost 5 bases and J lost 4 bases, and the count of bases not matched to a germline gene is 7.